This passage covers 3 T cell receptor beta chains from one sample sequenced in a study of T cells expressing NK-cell markers. TCRdb re-called the 5' RACE reads and catalogs CDR3 proteins one per entry, DNA excluded. Recorded for this sample: 200,000 to 300,000 distinct CDR3 sequences. The source material was blood T cells: a sorted CD56 or NKG2C T cell subset, CD4+ or CD8+ T cells, or bulk PBMC T cells (not recorded which). The receptors here all came from a man aged 18 to 30 in good health.

The chain is built from TRBV4-2 and TRBJ2-2; TCRdb returns TRBD1, unconfirmable since there is no DNA. The CDR3 runs to 16 residues. CDR1 is LGHNA and CDR2 is YNFKEQ in the germline V gene. The CDR3 is CASSQKTGGWAGELFF.

The chain combines TRBV29-1 with TRBJ2-1; the D call of TRBD2 rests on TCRdb alone, since no DNA is present to check it. The CDR3 runs 13 residues. Germline V CDR1 and CDR2: SQVTM, ANQGSEA. The CDR3 region is CSVLGTSYNEQFF.

The CDR3 is CAISEATASNTEAFF. The chain employs TRBV10-3 and TRBJ1-1. The length of the CDR3 is 15 residues. CDR1 is ENHRY and CDR2 is SYGVKD in the germline V gene.